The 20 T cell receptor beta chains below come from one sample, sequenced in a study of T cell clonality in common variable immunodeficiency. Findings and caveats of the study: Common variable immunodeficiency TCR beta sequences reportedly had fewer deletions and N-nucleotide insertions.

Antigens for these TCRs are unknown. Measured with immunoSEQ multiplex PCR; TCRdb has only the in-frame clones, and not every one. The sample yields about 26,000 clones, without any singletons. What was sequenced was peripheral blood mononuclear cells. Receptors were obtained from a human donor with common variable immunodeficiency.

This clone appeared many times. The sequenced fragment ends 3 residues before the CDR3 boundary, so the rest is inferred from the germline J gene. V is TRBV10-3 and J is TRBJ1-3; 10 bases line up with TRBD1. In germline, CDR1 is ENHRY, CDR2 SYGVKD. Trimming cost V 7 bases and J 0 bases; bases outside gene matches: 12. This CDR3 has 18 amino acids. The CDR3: CAIKGTGDLPDSGNTIYF. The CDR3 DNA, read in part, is TGTGCCATCAAGGGGACAGGGGACCTTCCCGACTCTGGAAACACC.

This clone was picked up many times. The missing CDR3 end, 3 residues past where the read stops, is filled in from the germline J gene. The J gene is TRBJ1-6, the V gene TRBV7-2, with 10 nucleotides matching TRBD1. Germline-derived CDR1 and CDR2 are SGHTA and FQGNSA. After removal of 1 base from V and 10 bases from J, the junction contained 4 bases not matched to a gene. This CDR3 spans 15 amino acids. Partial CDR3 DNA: TGTGCCAGCAGCTTAGGGACAGGGGGAGACTCACCC. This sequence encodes CASSLGTGGDSP. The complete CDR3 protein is CASSLGTGGDSPLHF.

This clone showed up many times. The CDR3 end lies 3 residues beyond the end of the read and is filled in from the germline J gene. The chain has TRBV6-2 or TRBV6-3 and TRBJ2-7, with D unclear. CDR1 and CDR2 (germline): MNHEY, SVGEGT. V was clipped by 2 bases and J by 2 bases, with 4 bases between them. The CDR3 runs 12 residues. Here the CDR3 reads CASSYPTYEQYF. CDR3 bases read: TGTGCCAGCAGTTACCCCACCTACGAG.

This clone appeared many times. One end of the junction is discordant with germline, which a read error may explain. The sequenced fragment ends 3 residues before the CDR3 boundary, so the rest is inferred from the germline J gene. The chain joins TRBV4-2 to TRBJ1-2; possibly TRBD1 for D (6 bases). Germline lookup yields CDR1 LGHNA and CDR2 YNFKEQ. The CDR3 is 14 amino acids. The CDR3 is CASSQAQGRYGYTF. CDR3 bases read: TGCGCCAGCAGCCAAGCCCAGGGGAGGTATGGC.

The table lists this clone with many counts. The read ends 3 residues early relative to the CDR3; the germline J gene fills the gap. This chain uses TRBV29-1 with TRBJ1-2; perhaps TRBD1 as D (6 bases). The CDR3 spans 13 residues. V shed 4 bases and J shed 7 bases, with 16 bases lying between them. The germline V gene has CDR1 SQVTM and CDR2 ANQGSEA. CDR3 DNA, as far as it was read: TGCAGCGTTGGACGCGGGGGCAGTGGTGGC. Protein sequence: CSVGRGGSGG. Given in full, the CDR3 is CSVGRGGSGGYTF. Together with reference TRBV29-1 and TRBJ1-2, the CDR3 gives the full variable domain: SAVISQKPSRDICQRGTSLTIQCQVDSQVTMMFWYRQQPGQSLTLIATANQGSEATYESGFVIDKFPISRPNLTFSTLTVSNMSPEDSSIYLCSVGRGGSGGYTFGSGTRLTVV.

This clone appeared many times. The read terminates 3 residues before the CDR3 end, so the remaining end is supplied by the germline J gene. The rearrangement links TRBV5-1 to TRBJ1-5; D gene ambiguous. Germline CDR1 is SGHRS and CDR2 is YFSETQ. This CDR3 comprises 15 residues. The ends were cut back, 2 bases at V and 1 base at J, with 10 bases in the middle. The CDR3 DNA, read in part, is TGCGCCAGCAGCTTAGGGCCTGGGAGCAATCAGCCC. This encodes CASSLGPGSNQP. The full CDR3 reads CASSLGPGSNQPQHF.

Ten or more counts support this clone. The chain's CDR3 is CSVEDPWTGGFGYTF. CDR3 DNA (partial): TGCAGCGTTGAAGACCCATGGACAGGGGGTTTTGGC. The chain combines TRBV29-1 with TRBJ1-2; 10 nucleotides align to TRBD1. The CDR3 extends 3 residues past the end of the read, so its final part is completed from the germline J gene. CDR1 and CDR2 (germline): SQVTM, ANQGSEA. CDR3 size: 15 residues. Unmatched junction bases numbered 8, after V lost 0 bases and J lost 7 bases.

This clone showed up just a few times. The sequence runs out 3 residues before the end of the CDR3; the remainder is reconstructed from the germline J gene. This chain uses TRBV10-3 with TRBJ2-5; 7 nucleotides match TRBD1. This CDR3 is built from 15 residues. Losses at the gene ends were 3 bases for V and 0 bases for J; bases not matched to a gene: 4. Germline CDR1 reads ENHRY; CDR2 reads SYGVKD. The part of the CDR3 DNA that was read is TGTGCCATCAGTGAACACGGGACAGACCAAGAGACC. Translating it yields CAISEHGTDQET. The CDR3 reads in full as CAISEHGTDQETQYF.

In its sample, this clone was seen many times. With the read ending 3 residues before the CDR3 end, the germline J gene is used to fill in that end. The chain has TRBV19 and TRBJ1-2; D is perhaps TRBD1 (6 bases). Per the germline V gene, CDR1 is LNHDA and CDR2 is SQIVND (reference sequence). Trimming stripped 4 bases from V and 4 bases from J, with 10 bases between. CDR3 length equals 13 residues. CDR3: CASSTTGLYGYTF. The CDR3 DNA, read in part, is TGTGCCAGTAGTACGACAGGTCTCTATGGC.

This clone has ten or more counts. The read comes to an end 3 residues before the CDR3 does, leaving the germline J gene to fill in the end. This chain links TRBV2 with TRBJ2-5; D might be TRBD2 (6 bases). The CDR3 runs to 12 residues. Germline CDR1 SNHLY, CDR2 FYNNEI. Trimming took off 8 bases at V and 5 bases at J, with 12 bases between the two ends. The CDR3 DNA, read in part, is TGTGCCAGCGGACTAATCGGGGAGACC. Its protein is CASGLIGET. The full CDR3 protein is CASGLIGETQYF.

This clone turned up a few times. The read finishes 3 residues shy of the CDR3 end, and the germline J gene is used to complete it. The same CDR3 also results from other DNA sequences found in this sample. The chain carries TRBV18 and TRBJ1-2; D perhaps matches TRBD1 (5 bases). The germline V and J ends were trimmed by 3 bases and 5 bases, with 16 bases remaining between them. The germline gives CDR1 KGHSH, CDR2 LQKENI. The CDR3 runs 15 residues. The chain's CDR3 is CASSPYGQGGYGYTF. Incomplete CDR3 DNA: TGTGCCAGCTCACCCTACGGACAAGGAGGGTATGGC. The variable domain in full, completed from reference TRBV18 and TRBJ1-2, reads NAGVMQNPRHLVRRRGQEARLRCSPMKGHSHVYWYRQLPEEGLKFMVYLQKENIIDESGMPKERFSAEFPKEGPSILRIQQVVRGDSAAYFCASSPYGQGGYGYTFGSGTRLTVV.

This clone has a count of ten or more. CDR3 DNA, as far as it was read: TGTGCCAGTAGTATAGATCCCACGTCGGCCTACAATGAG. This encodes CASSIDPTSAYNE. The entire CDR3 protein reads CASSIDPTSAYNEQFF. This sequence joins TRBV19 and TRBJ2-1; D not certain. Read data end 3 residues before the CDR3 end; the end is taken from the germline J gene. The germline V and J ends were trimmed by 0 bases and 2 bases, with 11 bases remaining between them. The CDR3 covers 16 residues. Germline CDR1 reads LNHDA; CDR2 reads SQIVND (reference sequence).

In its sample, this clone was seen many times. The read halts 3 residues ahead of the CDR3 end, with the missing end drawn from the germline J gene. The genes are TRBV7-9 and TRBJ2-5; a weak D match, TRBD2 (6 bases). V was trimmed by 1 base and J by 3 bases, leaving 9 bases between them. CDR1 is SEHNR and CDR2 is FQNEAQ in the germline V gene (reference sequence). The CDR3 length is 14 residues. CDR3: CASSLVAGKETQYF. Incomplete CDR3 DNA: TGTGCCAGCAGCTTAGTGGCGGGGAAAGAGACC.

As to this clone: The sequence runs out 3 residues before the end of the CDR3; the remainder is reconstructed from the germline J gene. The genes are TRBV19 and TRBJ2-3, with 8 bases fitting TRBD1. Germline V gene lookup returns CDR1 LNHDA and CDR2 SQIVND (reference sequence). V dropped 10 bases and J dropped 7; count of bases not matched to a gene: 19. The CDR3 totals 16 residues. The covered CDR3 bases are TGTGCCACAGAGATTCCCGGACAGGGAGGCGCATATACG. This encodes CATEIPGQGGAYT. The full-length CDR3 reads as CATEIPGQGGAYTQYF.

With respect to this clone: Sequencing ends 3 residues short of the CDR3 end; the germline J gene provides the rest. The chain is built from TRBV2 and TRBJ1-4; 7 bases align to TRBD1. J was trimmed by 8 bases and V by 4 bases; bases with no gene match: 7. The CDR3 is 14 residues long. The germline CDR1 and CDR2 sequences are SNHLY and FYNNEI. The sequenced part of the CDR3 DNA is TGTGCCAGCAGTGGACAGGGTTTTGACGAAAAA. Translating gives CASSGQGFDEK. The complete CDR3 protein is CASSGQGFDEKLFF.

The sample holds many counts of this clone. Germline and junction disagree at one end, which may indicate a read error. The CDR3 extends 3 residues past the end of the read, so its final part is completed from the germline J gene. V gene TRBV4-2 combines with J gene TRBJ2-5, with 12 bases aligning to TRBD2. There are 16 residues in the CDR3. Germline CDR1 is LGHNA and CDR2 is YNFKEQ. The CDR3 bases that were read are TGCGCCAGCAGCTCTCGGACTAGCGGGAAGGGGGAGACC. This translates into CASSSRTSGKGET. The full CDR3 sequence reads CASSSRTSGKGETQYF.

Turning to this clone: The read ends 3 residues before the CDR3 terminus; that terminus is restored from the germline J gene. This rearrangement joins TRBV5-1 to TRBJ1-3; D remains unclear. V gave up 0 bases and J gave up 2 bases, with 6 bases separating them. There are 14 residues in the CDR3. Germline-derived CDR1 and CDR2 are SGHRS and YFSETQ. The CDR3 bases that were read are TGCGCCAGCAGCTTGGGAGCGACTGGAAACACC. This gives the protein CASSLGATGNT. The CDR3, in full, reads CASSLGATGNTIYF.

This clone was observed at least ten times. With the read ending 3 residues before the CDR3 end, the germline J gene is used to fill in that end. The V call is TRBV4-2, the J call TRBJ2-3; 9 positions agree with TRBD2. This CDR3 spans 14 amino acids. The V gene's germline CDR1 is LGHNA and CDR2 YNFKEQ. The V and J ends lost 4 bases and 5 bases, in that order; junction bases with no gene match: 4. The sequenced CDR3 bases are TGTGCCAGCAGCCTAGCGGGAGAACTAGATACG. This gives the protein CASSLAGELDT. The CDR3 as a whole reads CASSLAGELDTQYF.

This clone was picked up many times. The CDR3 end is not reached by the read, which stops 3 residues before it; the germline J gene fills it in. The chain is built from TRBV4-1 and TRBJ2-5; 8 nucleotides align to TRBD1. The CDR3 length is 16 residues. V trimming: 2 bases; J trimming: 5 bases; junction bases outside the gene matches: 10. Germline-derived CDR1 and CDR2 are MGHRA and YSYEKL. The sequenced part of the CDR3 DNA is TGCGCCAGCAGCCAATTTGCAGGGGGCGAATTGGAGACC. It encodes CASSQFAGGELET. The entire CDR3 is CASSQFAGGELETQYF.

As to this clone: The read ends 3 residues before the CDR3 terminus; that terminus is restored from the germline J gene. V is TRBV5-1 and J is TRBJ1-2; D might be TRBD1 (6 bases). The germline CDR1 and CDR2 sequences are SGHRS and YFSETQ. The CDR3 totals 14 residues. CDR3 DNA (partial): TGCGCCAGCAGCTTGGATGTGGGGGCGGACGGC. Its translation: CASSLDVGADG. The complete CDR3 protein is CASSLDVGADGYTF.